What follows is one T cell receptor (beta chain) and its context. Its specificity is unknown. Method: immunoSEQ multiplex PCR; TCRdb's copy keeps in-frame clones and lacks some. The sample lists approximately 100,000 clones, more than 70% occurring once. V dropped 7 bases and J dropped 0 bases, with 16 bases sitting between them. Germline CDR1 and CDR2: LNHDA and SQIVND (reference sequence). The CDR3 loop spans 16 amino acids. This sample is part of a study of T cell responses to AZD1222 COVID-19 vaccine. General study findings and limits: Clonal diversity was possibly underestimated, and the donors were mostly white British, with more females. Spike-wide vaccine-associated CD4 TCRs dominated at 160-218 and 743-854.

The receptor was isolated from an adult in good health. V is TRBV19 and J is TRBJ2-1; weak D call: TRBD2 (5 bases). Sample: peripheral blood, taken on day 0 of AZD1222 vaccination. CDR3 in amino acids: CASTSPLGSSYNEQFF. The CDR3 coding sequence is TGTGCCAGTACCTCCCCCCTGGGGAGCTCCTACAATGAGCAGTTCTTC.